This T cell receptor (beta chain) was documented in a study of lymphopenia after photon versus proton radiotherapy. There are 15 residues in the CDR3. CDR1 is MNHEY and CDR2 is SMNVEV in the germline V gene (reference sequence). Germline trimming cut 0 bases from V and 9 bases from J; bases unmatched to any gene: 8. The data were produced by immunoSEQ multiplex PCR, yet TCRdb's version contains in-frame clones alone and is incomplete. The table records about 45,000 clones, 85% of them present only once. The gene calls are TRBV27 and TRBJ2-4; 7 bases line up with TRBD2. Sample: peripheral blood, taken from a patient treated with photon-based radiotherapy. This receptor was obtained from a man aged 40-55 years with gastric cancer. CDR3 sequence: CASSLSGGSGGIQYF. CDR3 coding DNA: TGTGCCAGCAGTTTATCGGGAGGGTCCGGGGGCATTCAGTACTTC.